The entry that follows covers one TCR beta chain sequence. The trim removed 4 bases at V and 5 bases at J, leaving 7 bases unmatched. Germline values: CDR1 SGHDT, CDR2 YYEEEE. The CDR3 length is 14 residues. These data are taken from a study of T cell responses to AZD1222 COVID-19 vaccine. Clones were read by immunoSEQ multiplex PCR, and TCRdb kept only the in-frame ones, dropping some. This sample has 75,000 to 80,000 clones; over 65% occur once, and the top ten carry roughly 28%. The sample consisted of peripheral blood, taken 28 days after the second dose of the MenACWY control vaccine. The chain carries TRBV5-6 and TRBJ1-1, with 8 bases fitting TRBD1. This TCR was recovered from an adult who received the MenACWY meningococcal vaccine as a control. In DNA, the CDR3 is TGTGCCAGCAGCCTTCGACAGGGGAGGACTGAAGCTTTCTTT. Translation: CASSLRQGRTEAFF.